These T cell receptor beta chains were read from a single sample in a study of immune heterogeneity within non-small cell lung tumors. In TCRdb, the multiplex PCR reads were re-called with MiXCR into one record per CDR3 protein. The sample shows about 15,000 distinct CDR3 sequences, over 25% of them seen only once. The sample was lung tumor tissue. The receptor set was obtained from a man in his forties with non-small cell lung cancer. Each CDR3 is given with its conserved first and last residue. The D gene is left open where the match is weak. The size entry is marked missing in some rows and otherwise reads once, few, many or a size class.

J gene	clone size	CDR3 length	D gene	V gene	CDR3 DNA	CDR3 protein
TRBJ1-6	NA	16	NA	TRBV11-2	TGTGCCAGCAGCGCGTACAGGGTTGCGGTGAATTCACCTCTCCACTTT	CASSAYRVAVNSPLHF
TRBJ2-5	NA	16	TRBD1	TRBV19	TGTGCCAGTAGTACTACTAGACAGGGGGCAGGGGAGACCCAGTACTTC	CASSTTRQGAGETQYF
TRBJ1-5	NA	17	TRBD1	TRBV6-1	TGTGCCAGCAGGTCAGGGACAGCCCTGACTAGCAATCAGCCCCAGCATTTT	CASRSGTALTSNQPQHF
TRBJ2-2	NA	15	TRBD2	TRBV28	TGTGCCAGAAGTTATACAGCGGGAGAAACCGGGGAGCTGTTTTTT	CARSYTAGETGELFF
TRBJ1-5	medium-sized	14	NA	TRBV2	TGTGCCAGCAGTGTCGGGCAGAGCAATCAGCCCCAGCATTTT	CASSVGQSNQPQHF
TRBJ1-2	medium-sized	17	NA	TRBV19	TGTGCCAGTAGTATAGCAAGGCAGGGTACAAGGGCCTATGGCTACACCTTC	CASSIARQGTRAYGYTF
TRBJ1-4	NA	11	NA	TRBV14	TGTGCCAGCAGCCAACGGGAAAAACTGTTTTTT	CASSQREKLFF
TRBJ2-5	medium-sized	15	TRBD2	TRBV4-2	TGTGCCAGCAGCCAAACTAGCGGGAGTATAAAGACCCAGTACTTC	CASSQTSGSIKTQYF
TRBJ2-2	many	15	NA	TRBV27	TGTGCCAGCAGGCGGGCAGGAGCGGGCACCGGGGAGCTGTTTTTT	CASRRAGAGTGELFF
TRBJ1-1	NA	13	TRBD1	TRBV18	TGTGCCAGCTCCGGGGACAGGAACACTGAAGCTTTCTTT	CASSGDRNTEAFF
TRBJ2-5	NA	15	NA	TRBV9	TGTGCCAGCAGCGTAGGTGTTATCGGACAAGAGACCCAGTACTTC	CASSVGVIGQETQYF
TRBJ2-1	NA	13	NA	TRBV18	TGTGCCAGCTCAACCGGCCAGTTAAATGAGCAGTTCTTC	CASSTGQLNEQFF
TRBJ2-7	medium-sized	13	NA	TRBV2	TGTGCCAGCGGCCCGACAGGGAGGTACGAGCAGTACTTC	CASGPTGRYEQYF
TRBJ1-6	medium-sized	15	NA	TRBV6-2/TRBV6-3	TGTGCCAGCAGTTACTCTGGCAGGCTTAATTCACCCCTCCACTTT	CASSYSGRLNSPLHF
TRBJ2-2	many	16	NA	TRBV15	TGTGCCACCAGCAGAGAACAGGGATCCGTATCCGGGGAGCTGTTTTTT	CATSREQGSVSGELFF
TRBJ2-3	NA	15	TRBD2	TRBV20-1	TGCAGTGCTGCCCGGACTAGCGGGAGCACAGATACGCAGTATTTT	CSAARTSGSTDTQYF
TRBJ1-2	medium-sized	14	NA	TRBV19	TGTGCCACCAACCCGGAGGGACACGGCTATGGCTACACCTTC	CATNPEGHGYGYTF
TRBJ2-5	medium-sized	13	NA	TRBV6-1	TGTGCCAGCAAAAAGGGGGGCGCGGAGACCCAGTACTTC	CASKKGGAETQYF
TRBJ2-3	NA	17	TRBD2	TRBV5-1	TGCGCCAGCAGCTCCGGACTAGCGGGAGGGCGCACAGATACGCAGTATTTT	CASSSGLAGGRTDTQYF
TRBJ1-1	NA	15	NA	TRBV7-8	TGTGCCAGCAGCTTCAACTTCGGACAGAACACTGAATCCTTCTTT	CASSFNFGQNTESFF
TRBJ1-5	few	15	TRBD1	TRBV5-8	TGTGCCAGAACCCGGACAGGAGTGAGCAATCAGCCCCAGCATTTT	CARTRTGVSNQPQHF
TRBJ1-3	many	13	NA	TRBV5-1	TGCGCCAGCAGCTCCAACAGTGGAAACACCATATATTTT	CASSSNSGNTIYF
TRBJ2-1	many	14	NA	TRBV11-3	TGTGCCAGCATTAGGGGGGGCGTCGGCAATGAGCAGTTCTTC	CASIRGGVGNEQFF
TRBJ2-2	NA	17	TRBD2	TRBV5-4	TGTGCCAGCAGCTTATTCCCTAGCGGGAAGGGGACCGGGGAGCTGTTTTTT	CASSLFPSGKGTGELFF
TRBJ1-4	many	14	TRBD1	TRBV7-9	TGTGCCAGCAGCATAGACAGGGGCAATGAAAAACTGTTTTTT	CASSIDRGNEKLFF
TRBJ2-7	NA	13	NA	TRBV19	TGTGCCAGTAGTAGGGCAGCCTCCAACGAGCAGAACTTC	CASSRAASNEQNF
TRBJ2-3	NA	16	NA	TRBV9	TGTGCCAGCAGCGTAACCCCCCAGACTAGCACAGATACGCAGTATTTT	CASSVTPQTSTDTQYF
TRBJ1-5	medium-sized	13	NA	TRBV6-1	TGTGCCAGCAGACAGGTTAACAATCAGCCCCAGCATTTT	CASRQVNNQPQHF
TRBJ2-1	medium-sized	17	TRBD2	TRBV12-3/TRBV12-4	TGTGCCAGCAGTCCCCGGGGACTAATAGCGGGAGCAGGTGAGCAGTTCTTC	CASSPRGLIAGAGEQFF
TRBJ2-1	many	14	NA	TRBV10-3	TGTGCCATCACATATAGCGGAGTCTACAATGAGCAGTTCTTC	CAITYSGVYNEQFF
TRBJ2-3	many	15	NA	TRBV19	TGTGCCAGTAGTATAGCGGGATCTATCTCAGATACGCAGTATTTT	CASSIAGSISDTQYF
TRBJ1-2	medium-sized	13	TRBD1	TRBV2	TGTGCCAGCAACAGGGGCCCCGCCTATGGCTACACCTTC	CASNRGPAYGYTF
TRBJ1-1	NA	14	NA	TRBV5-1	TGCGCCAGCAGCTTGGTTATCGGAAACACTGATGCTTTCTTT	CASSLVIGNTDAFF
TRBJ1-4	NA	14	NA	TRBV4-1	TGCGCCCGCAGCCAAAATAGGAACTTAGAAAAACTGTTTTTT	CARSQNRNLEKLFF
TRBJ1-2	NA	14	NA	TRBV10-3	TGTGCCATCAGTGCGGGGGGATCTAACTATGGCTACACCTTC	CAISAGGSNYGYTF
TRBJ1-2	many	16	TRBD1	TRBV12-3/TRBV12-4	TGTGCCAGCAGTTTGGGACAGGGAAGTCGAAACTATGGCTACACCTTC	CASSLGQGSRNYGYTF
TRBJ1-5	many	13	NA	TRBV7-2	TGTGCCAGCAGCTCTCGGGGGAATCAGCCCCAGCATTTT	CASSSRGNQPQHF
TRBJ1-1	many	14	NA	TRBV9	TGTGCCAGCAGCGTCAAAACGGATGACACTGAAGCTTTCTTT	CASSVKTDDTEAFF
TRBJ2-1	medium-sized	11	TRBD1	TRBV25-1	TGTGCCAGCCTCCTCGACAGGGTCCAGTTCTTC	CASLLDRVQFF
TRBJ2-7	medium-sized	13	NA	TRBV27	TGTGCCAGCAGTTTTGGGCAGCACTACGAGCAGTACTTC	CASSFGQHYEQYF
TRBJ2-2	many	17	TRBD2	TRBV7-9	TGTGCCAGCAGCTTAGCGTTAAGCGGGAGCGAAACCGGGGAGCTGTTTTTT	CASSLALSGSETGELFF
TRBJ1-3	many	14	NA	TRBV4-3	TGCGCCAGCAGCCAAGATAGTCGTAAAAACACCATATATTTT	CASSQDSRKNTIYF
TRBJ1-1	many	15	NA	TRBV5-6	TGTGCCAGCAGCTTGGCCGGTTCTTTTGGCACTGAAGCTTTCTTT	CASSLAGSFGTEAFF
TRBJ2-1	many	12	NA	TRBV7-9	TGTGCCAGCAGCTTCCTTTACAATGAGCAGTTCTTC	CASSFLYNEQFF
TRBJ2-1	NA	16	NA	TRBV7-6	TGTGCCAGCAGCTTAAACGTCGGTAGCTCCTACAATGAGCAGTTCTTC	CASSLNVGSSYNEQFF
TRBJ1-3	medium-sized	13	NA	TRBV6-1	TGTGCCAGCCTGCCGGGCCGTGGAAACACCATATATTTT	CASLPGRGNTIYF
TRBJ1-4	NA	14	NA	TRBV7-9	TGTGCCAGCAGCTTAAACAGCCAGCGTGAAAAACTGTTTTTT	CASSLNSQREKLFF
TRBJ1-3	medium-sized	15	TRBD1	TRBV29-1	TGCAGCATGAGGGGAACCGGGACAGCTGGAAACACCATATATTTT	CSMRGTGTAGNTIYF